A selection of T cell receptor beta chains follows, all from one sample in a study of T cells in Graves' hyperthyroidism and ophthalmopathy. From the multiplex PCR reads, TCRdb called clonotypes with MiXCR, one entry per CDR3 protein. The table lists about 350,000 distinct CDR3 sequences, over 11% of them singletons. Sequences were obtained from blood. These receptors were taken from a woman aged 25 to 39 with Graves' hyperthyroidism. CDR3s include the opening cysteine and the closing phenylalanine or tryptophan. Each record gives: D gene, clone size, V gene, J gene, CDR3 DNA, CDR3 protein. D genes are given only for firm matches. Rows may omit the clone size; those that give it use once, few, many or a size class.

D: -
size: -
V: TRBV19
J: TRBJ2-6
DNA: TGTGCCAGTAGTTCCGTCCGGGCGGGTGGGACTGGGGCCAACGTCCTGACTTTC
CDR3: CASSSVRAGGTGANVLTF

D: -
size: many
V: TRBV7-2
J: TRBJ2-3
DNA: TGTGCCAGCAGCTTTCGAACAGATACGCAGTATTTT
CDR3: CASSFRTDTQYF

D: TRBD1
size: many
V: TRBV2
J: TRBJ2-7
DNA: TGTGCCAGCAGTGGGCCGGACAGGTCCTCCTACGAGCAGTACTTC
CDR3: CASSGPDRSSYEQYF

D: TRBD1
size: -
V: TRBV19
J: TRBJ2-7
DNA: TGTGCCAGTAGTATTAGGGACAGGGCCTACGAGCAGTACTTC
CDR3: CASSIRDRAYEQYF

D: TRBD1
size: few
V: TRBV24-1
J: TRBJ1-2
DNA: TGTGCCACCAGTGATTCCGGACAGGGGGCGCGAGGCTACACCTTC
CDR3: CATSDSGQGARGYTF

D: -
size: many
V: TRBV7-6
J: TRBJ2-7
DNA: TGTGCCAGCAGCCCTCAGGGGTCTGCCACCTACGAGCAGTACTTC
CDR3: CASSPQGSATYEQYF

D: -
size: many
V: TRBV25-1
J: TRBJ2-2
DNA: TGTGCCAGCAGTGAAACGAACACCGGGGAGCTGTTTTTT
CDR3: CASSETNTGELFF

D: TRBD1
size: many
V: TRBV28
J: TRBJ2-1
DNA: TGTGCCAGCAGTGCTCCCGAGACAGGGATAATGCAGTTCTTC
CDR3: CASSAPETGIMQFF

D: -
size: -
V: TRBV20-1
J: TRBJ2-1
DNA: TGCAGTGCTAGAGATTCGTCCCGACCTGATAATGAGCAGTTCTTC
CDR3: CSARDSSRPDNEQFF

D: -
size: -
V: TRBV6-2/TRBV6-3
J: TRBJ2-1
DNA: TGTGCCAGCGGTCAGGGTGCCATTTGGTCTGAGCAGTTCTTC
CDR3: CASGQGAIWSEQFF

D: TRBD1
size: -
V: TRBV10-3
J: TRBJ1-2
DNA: TGTGCCATCAGGAATGACAGGGACGGCTACACCTTC
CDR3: CAIRNDRDGYTF

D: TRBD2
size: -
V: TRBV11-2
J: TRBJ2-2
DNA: TGTGCCAGCAAGAGGGGACTAGCTCCACCAAAGAACACCGGGGAGCTGTTTTTT
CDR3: CASKRGLAPPKNTGELFF

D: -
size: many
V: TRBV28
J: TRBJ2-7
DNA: TGTGCCAGCAGTTTGCCGACCTACGAGCAGTACTTC
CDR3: CASSLPTYEQYF

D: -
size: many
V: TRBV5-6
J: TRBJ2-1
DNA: TGTGCCAGCAGCTTGGTCCGAGAGCAGTTCTTC
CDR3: CASSLVREQFF

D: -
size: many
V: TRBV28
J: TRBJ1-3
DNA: TGTGCCAGCAGTTTACAGACGGGGGCCTCTGGAAACACCATATATTTT
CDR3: CASSLQTGASGNTIYF

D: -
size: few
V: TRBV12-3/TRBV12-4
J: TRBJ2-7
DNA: TGTGCCAGCAGGGTTCTCCCGGGACCTTACGAGCAGTACTTC
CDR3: CASRVLPGPYEQYF

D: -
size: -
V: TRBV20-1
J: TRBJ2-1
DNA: TGCAGTGCTAGATTGGTGGCCATTACTTCCTACAATGAGCAGTTCTTC
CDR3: CSARLVAITSYNEQFF

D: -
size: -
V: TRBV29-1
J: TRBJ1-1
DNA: TGCAGCGTTAGGGGGTCTCGTGAAGCTTTCTTT
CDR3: CSVRGSREAFF

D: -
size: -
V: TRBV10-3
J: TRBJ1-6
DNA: TGTGCCATCAGTGACGAAAGAGGCCAGGGAAGGATTAGCGCCTATAATTCACCCCTCCACTTT
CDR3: CAISDERGQGRISAYNSPLHF

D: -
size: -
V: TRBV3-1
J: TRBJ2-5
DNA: TGTGCCAGTGTTAACCGGGGACAAGAGACCCAGTACTTC
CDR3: CASVNRGQETQYF

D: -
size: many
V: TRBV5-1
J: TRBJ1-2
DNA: TGCGCCAGCAGCCTCGAAGCCAGCTTTGGCTACACCTTC
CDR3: CASSLEASFGYTF

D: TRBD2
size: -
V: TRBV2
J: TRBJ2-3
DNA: TGTGCCAGCAGTGAGGCGGGACTAGCGGGAGCGATAGATACGCAGTATTTT
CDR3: CASSEAGLAGAIDTQYF

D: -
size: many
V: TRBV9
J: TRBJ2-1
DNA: TGTGCCAGCACCCTACAAGGACTGGAACTCAATGAGCAGTTCTTC
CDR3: CASTLQGLELNEQFF

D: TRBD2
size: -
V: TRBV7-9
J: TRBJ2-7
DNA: TGTGCCAGCAGCTTAGGGACTAGCGGGAGCGACGAGCAGTACTTC
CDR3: CASSLGTSGSDEQYF

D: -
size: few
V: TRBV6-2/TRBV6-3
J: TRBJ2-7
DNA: TGTGCCAGCAGCTCCGTAGGTCTCGAGCAGTACTTC
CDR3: CASSSVGLEQYF

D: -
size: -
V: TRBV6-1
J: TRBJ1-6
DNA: TGTGCCAGCAGTTCAGGGGCCCTCCACTTT
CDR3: CASSSGALHF

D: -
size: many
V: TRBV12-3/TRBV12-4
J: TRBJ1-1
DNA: TGTGCCAGCAGTAAAGAGGGGGGTCTGAACACTGAAGCTTTCTTT
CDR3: CASSKEGGLNTEAFF

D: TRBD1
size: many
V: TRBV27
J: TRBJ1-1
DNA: TGTGCCAGCAGTCCCGGGACAGGGCTGGGCACTGAAGCTTTCTTT
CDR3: CASSPGTGLGTEAFF

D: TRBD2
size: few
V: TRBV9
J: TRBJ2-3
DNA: TGTGCCAGCAGCCCACGACTAGCCGCTAGCACAGATACGCAGTATTTT
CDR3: CASSPRLAASTDTQYF

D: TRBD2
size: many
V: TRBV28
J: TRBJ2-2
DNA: TGTGCCAGCAGTCAGGGGACTAGCACTTACACCGGGAAGCTGTTTTTT
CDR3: CASSQGTSTYTGKLFF

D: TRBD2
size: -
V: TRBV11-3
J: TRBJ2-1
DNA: TGTGCCAGCAGCGTCGGACTAGCTCCTAACAATGAGCAGTTCTTC
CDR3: CASSVGLAPNNEQFF

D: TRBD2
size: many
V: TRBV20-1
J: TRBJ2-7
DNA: TGCAGTGCGCGCGGGGCGGGAGGGCCCTACGAGCAGTACTTC
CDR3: CSARGAGGPYEQYF

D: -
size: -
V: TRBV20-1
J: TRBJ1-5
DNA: TGCAGTGCTAGAGATCCCGGGGGGGTAAATCAGCCCCAGCATTTT
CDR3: CSARDPGGVNQPQHF

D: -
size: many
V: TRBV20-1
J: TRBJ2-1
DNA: TGCAGTGGTCCAGGGAGCTCCTACAATGAGCAGTTCTTC
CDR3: CSGPGSSYNEQFF

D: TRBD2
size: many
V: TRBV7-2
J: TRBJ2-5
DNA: TGTGCCAGCAGCCCTCAGAGCGGGAGGGGAGAGACCCAGTACTTC
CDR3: CASSPQSGRGETQYF

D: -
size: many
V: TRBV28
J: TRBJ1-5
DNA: TGCATCATCGGGGGGGGCAATCAGCCCCAGCATTTT
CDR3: CIIGGGNQPQHF

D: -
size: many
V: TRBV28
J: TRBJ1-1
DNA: TGTGCCAGCAGCCCGAATGAGAACACTGAAGCTTTCTTT
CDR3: CASSPNENTEAFF

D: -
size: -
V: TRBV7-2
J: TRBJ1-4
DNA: TGTGCCAGCAGCTTAAGGTTCGTAGACAATGAAAAACTGTTTTTT
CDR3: CASSLRFVDNEKLFF

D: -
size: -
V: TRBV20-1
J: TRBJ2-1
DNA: TGCAGTGCCGGGGCTGGGTTAACCGTCAGTGAGCAGTTCTTC
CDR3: CSAGAGLTVSEQFF

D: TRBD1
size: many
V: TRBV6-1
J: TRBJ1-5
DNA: TGTGCCCCCATCTGGGACAGGAGGGGAAGCAATCAGCCCCAGCATTTT
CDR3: CAPIWDRRGSNQPQHF

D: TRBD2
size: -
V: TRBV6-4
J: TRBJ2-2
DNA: TGTGCCAGCAGTGACTGGAGCGGGAGCGGGGACACCGGGGAGCTGTTTTTT
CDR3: CASSDWSGSGDTGELFF

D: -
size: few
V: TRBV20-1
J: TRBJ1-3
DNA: TGCAGTGCTTTCACTGGGCGAGGAAACACCATATATTTT
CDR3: CSAFTGRGNTIYF

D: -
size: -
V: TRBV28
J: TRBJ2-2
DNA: TGTGCCAGCAGCATTCCAGGGGCGCCTTCCACCACCGGGGAGCTGTTTTTT
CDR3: CASSIPGAPSTTGELFF

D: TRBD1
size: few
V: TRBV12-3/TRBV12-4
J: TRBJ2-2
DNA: TGTGCCAGCAGTTTCTGGGACAGGGGATCCGGGGAGCTGTTTTTT
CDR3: CASSFWDRGSGELFF

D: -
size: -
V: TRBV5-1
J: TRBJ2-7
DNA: TGCGCCAGCAGCTGGGACGACGTGTACGAGCAGTACTTC
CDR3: CASSWDDVYEQYF

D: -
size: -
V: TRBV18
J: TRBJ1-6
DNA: TGTGCCAGCTCACCGACTGGACAGAGGGATTCACCCCTCCACTTT
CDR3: CASSPTGQRDSPLHF

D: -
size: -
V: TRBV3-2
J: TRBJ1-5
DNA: TGTGCCAGCAGCCAGTCTGCAAGGGGCAGAAGCAATCAGCCCCAGCATTTT
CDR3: CASSQSARGRSNQPQHF

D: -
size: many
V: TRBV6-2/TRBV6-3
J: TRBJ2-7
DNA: TGTGCCAGCCTTCTTGGGGGTTCGTTACAGCAGTACTTC
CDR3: CASLLGGSLQQYF